One sample yielded the 10 T cell receptor beta chains listed below, sequenced in a study of shared clonotypes between healthy human individuals. Produced via immunoSEQ multiplex PCR; TCRdb's table is partial and in-frame only. The sample lists 450,000 to 500,000 clones, around 80% occurring once. Material for sequencing was PBMCs. These receptors came from a woman in her 40s in good health. Some clones in this sample may be carry-over from other donors' samples.

This chain links TRBV2 with TRBJ2-2; no reliable D call. Per the germline V gene, CDR1 is SNHLY and CDR2 is FYNNEI. V lost 3 bases and J 7 bases, leaving 18 bases between the germline ends. The CDR3 totals 16 residues. CDR3 sequence reads: CASSDASSIQHGELFF. CDR3 bases: TGTGCCAGCAGTGATGCGAGCAGCATACAACACGGGGAGCTGTTTTTT.

This clone showed up just a few times. The chain is built from TRBV11-2 and TRBJ1-1; D ambiguous. The V and J ends lost 3 bases and 5 bases respectively, with 7 bases between them. The CDR3 is made up of 12 amino acids. The germline V gene encodes CDR1 SGHAT and CDR2 FQNNGV. CDR3 nucleotide sequence: TGTGCCAGCAGCTTGATTGGGACTGAAGCTTTCTTT. It translates to CASSLIGTEAFF.

As to this clone: Other DNA sequences in the same sample also yield this CDR3. The rearrangement links TRBV11-2 to TRBJ2-7; D might be TRBD1 (6 bases). The CDR3 totals 14 residues. Germline values: CDR1 SGHAT, CDR2 FQNNGV. Trimming pared 1 base from V and 4 bases from J, leaving 11 bases between. Here the CDR3 reads CASSLGGGLYEQYF. CDR3 nucleotides: TGTGCCAGCAGCTTAGGAGGGGGTCTGTACGAGCAGTACTTC.

A single count supports this clone. This chain uses TRBV30 with TRBJ2-7; 11 nucleotides align to TRBD2. The CDR3 length is 16 residues. Germline CDR1 reads GTSNPN; CDR2 reads SVGIG (reference sequence). V lost 0 bases to trimming and J lost 5 bases; unmatched junction nucleotides: 9. The CDR3, as DNA: TGTGCCTGGAGTGTACTACTAGCGGGAGAAGTGGACGAGCAGTACTTC. Its translation is CAWSVLLAGEVDEQYF.

In DNA, the CDR3 is TGTGCCAGCTCACCATCGGAGAGTGAGGGGCAGTACTTC. This translates into CASSPSESEGQYF. V gene TRBV18 combines with J gene TRBJ2-7; tentative D call: TRBD2 (5 bases). This CDR3 is built from 13 residues. Trimming removed 2 bases at V and 9 bases at J, with 14 bases between. CDR1 is KGHSH, CDR2 LQKENI, per germline.

The V gene is TRBV28, the J gene TRBJ2-5; unclear D gene. CDR1 and CDR2 from the germline V gene are MDHEN and SYDVKM. The CDR3 has 14 amino acids. The germline V and J ends were trimmed by 1 base and 6 bases, with 12 bases remaining between them. The DNA for the CDR3 is TGTGCCAGCAGTTTATTCACCCAACCAAAGACCCAGTACTTC. Its protein is CASSLFTQPKTQYF. The whole variable domain, filled in from reference TRBV28 and TRBJ2-5, reads DVKVTQSSRYLVKRTGEKVFLECVQDMDHENMFWYRQDPGLGLRLIYFSYDVKMKEKGDIPEGYSVSREKKERFSLILESASTNQTSMYLCASSLFTQPKTQYFGPGTRLLVL.

In this sample, this clone turned up a few times. This sample also contains other DNA sequences that code for the same CDR3. V gene TRBV7-7 combines with J gene TRBJ2-1, with a possible D match to TRBD2 (6 bases). CDR1 SSHAT and CDR2 FNYEAQ come from the germline V gene (reference sequence). This CDR3 comprises 15 residues. The ends were cut back, 1 base at V and 3 bases at J, with 10 bases in the middle. The CDR3 here is CASSLGSGGYNEQFF. CDR3 nucleotide sequence: TGTGCCAGCAGCTTAGGTAGCGGCGGCTACAATGAGCAGTTCTTC.

J is TRBJ2-5 and V is TRBV5-1, with 8 nucleotides matching TRBD1. The V gene end was trimmed by 3 bases and the J gene end by 2 bases; junction bases not matched to a gene: 9. This CDR3 comprises 16 residues. Germline assignment: CDR1 SGHRS and CDR2 YFSETQ. CDR3 bases: TGCGCCAGCAGCTGGGGTTCAGGGGGCGCACAAGAGACCCAGTACTTC. Protein product: CASSWGSGGAQETQYF.

The gene calls are TRBV4-1 and TRBJ2-1, with D perhaps TRBD1 (5 bases). V was cut by 0 bases and J by 6 bases, with 12 bases left in between. Germline CDR1 is MGHRA and CDR2 is YSYEKL. The CDR3 spans 15 residues. The DNA of the CDR3 is TGCGCCAGCAGCCAAGAAGGCAGGGTTTTCAATGAGCAGTTCTTC. Protein: CASSQEGRVFNEQFF.

The rearrangement links TRBV5-1 to TRBJ2-3, with 8 bases that match TRBD2. CDR1 is SGHRS and CDR2 is YFSETQ in the germline V gene. The CDR3 runs 15 residues. Trimming cost V 5 bases and J 6 bases; bases outside gene matches: 11. CDR3 region: CASSSTSADGDTQYF. The CDR3 DNA reads TGCGCCAGCAGTTCGACTAGCGCGGACGGGGATACGCAGTATTTT.